The clone carrying this TCR beta chain was found a few times. This record comes from a study of OX40 agonist ivuxolimab in advanced cancers. The CDR3 length is 17 residues. In germline, CDR1 is SGHVS, CDR2 FQNEAQ. With V trimmed by 1 base and J by 3 bases, 4 bases remained unmatched. Using immunoSEQ multiplex PCR, the repertoire was profiled, and TCRdb retains in-frame clones only, with some absent. The table lists 55,000 to 70,000 clones, less than 90% of them singletons, with roughly 2.8% in the top ten. V usage is TRBV7-8 and J usage is TRBJ2-6; 9 nucleotides match TRBD1. The clonotype was recovered from an adult with an advanced solid tumor such as melanoma, head and neck, liver or kidney cancer. The sequenced sample was CD4+ or CD8+ T cells sorted from blood, obtained in a trial of the OX40 agonist ivuxolimab. The CDR3 DNA reads TGTGCCAGCAGCTTAGACAGGGGGCAGGGTGGGGCCAACGTCCTGACTTTC. Translated, it gives CASSLDRGQGGANVLTF.